The rows below give T cell receptor beta chains drawn from one sample of a study of T-cell memory formation after mild COVID-19. TCRdb recomputed calls from the 5' RACE reads with MiXCR, one row per CDR3 protein. The sample holds 140,000 or so distinct CDR3 sequences, 11% to 15% seen once. The sequencing input was PBMCs or a T cell subset sorted from them (not recorded which). These receptors were collected from an adult woman who had mild COVID-19 (a few samples of this study predate the infection). Cell type and time point are not known. Both conserved end residues are part of each CDR3.

cdr3_aa	cdr3_length	v_call	j_call
CASSFARTAGYTF	13	TRBV12-3/TRBV12-4	TRBJ1-2
CASSPERVSNQPQHF	15	TRBV18	TRBJ1-5
CASSAGLGMNTEAFF	15	TRBV7-8	TRBJ1-1
CASGLAVFLRTEQFF	15	TRBV12-3/TRBV12-4	TRBJ2-1
CASSVGTSGDPYNEQFF	17	TRBV9	TRBJ2-1
CASSQQGPAYEQYF	14	TRBV23-1	TRBJ2-7
CATQGTSSYNEQFF	14	TRBV7-9	TRBJ2-1
CASSLGTGLYEQYF	14	TRBV5-1	TRBJ2-7
CASSLQGWGNTEAFF	15	TRBV3-1	TRBJ1-1
CASSLRTDLNTEAFF	15	TRBV12-3/TRBV12-4	TRBJ1-1
CASSFVAGGQEQYF	14	TRBV11-2	TRBJ2-7
CASSLTGGLTDTQYF	15	TRBV5-1	TRBJ2-3
CASSDPGRSYEQYF	14	TRBV2	TRBJ2-7
CASSYSAGAQGEKLFF	16	TRBV6-5	TRBJ1-4
CASSPSDSYSGYTF	14	TRBV13	TRBJ1-2
CASSQGQGLGNSPLHF	16	TRBV4-1	TRBJ1-6
CASSSPSGTDQETQYF	16	TRBV7-9	TRBJ2-5